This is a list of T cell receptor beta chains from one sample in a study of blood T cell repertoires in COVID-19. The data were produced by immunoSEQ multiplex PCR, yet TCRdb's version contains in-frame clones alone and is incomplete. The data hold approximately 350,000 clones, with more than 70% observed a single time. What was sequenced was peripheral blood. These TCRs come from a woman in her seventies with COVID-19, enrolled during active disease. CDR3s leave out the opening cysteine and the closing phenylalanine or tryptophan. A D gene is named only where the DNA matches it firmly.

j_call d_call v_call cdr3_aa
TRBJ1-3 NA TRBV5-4 ASSIGTLGNTIY
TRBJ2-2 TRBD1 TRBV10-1 ASSDPGGTGELF
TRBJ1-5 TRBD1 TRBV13 ASSHRRQGSNQPQH
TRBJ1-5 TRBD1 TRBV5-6 ASSMTGDPHQPQH
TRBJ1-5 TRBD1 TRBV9 ASSPGPGQGTRQPQH
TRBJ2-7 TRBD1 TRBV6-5 ASRLTGVSEQY
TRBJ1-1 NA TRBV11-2 ASSLGGPGSRNTEAF
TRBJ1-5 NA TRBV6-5 ASSYPQGEGNQPQH
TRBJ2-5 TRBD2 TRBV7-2 ASSFTGTSDQETQY
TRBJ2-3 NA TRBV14 ASSPFRVGTADTQY
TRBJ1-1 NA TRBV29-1 SVVRGGTEAF
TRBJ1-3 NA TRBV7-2 ASSPSGSSGNTIY
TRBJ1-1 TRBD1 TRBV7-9 ASSDGTVFTEAF
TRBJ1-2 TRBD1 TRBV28 ASSSPGQGAPHGYT
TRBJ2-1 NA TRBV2 ASRMTGTYNEQF
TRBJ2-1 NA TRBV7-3 ASSPQRTAYNEQF
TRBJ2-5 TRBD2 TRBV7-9 ASSPTSGGAETQY
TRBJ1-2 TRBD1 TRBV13 ASSLGQGAYGYT
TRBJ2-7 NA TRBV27 ASSYGSAYEQY
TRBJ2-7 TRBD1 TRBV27 ASSFLSGQGVLEQY
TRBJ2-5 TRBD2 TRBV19 ASSMRLAGETQY
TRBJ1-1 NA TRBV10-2 ASRETVPTEAF
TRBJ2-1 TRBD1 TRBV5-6 ASSLGQGYNEQF
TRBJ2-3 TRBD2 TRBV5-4 ASSPGGREDTQY
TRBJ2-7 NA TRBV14 ASSQDGRGHYEQY
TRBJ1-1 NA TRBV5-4 ASSLAGFGEAF
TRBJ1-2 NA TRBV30 AWSVTVYGYT
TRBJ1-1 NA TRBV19 ASSTEGRGEAF
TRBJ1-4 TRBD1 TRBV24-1 ATSESGTGDEKLF
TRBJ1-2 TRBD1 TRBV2 ASSGQGPLSGYT
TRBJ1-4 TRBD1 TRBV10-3 AISTGGTNEKLF
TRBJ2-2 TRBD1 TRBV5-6 ASSRTGGAGTGELF
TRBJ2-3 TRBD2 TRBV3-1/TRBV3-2 ASSHLSGGAADTQY
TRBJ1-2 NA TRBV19 ASSIQGEVYGYT
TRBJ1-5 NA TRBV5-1 ASSLDGQRGNQPQH
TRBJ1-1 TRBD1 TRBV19 ASSISGGTSRNTEAF
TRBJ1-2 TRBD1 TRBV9 ASSAHKGTGPGGYT
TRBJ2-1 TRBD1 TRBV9 ASSSRAGGFDEQF